This T cell receptor (beta chain) was captured in a study of T cell repertoires in cytomegalovirus infection. Study-level information: Indicated by public TCR beta signatures were CMV infection and matching HLA type.

This clonotype has a handful of counts. The J segment lost 9 bases and the V segment lost 3 bases, leaving 1 base of the junction unmatched. The CDR3 is made up of 12 amino acids. TCRdb re-called the reads through MiXCR, storing one row per CDR3 protein. The table has 290,000 or so distinct CDR3 sequences, 9.6% seen once. What was sequenced was PBMCs. The chain has TRBV12-3 or TRBV12-4 and TRBJ2-1; TRBD2 aligns across 8 bases. The sequence was collected from a human donor in good health (CMV status not recorded). Some clones in this sample may be carry-over from other donors' samples. The CDR3 sequence is CASSFLAGEQFF. CDR3 nucleotides: TGTGCCAGCAGTTTTCTAGCGGGTGAGCAGTTCTTC.